This T cell receptor beta chain appears in the sequencing data of a study of blood T cells in healthy people across ages. Study as a whole: About one barcoded beta molecule was captured per two T cells (by template switching). Study results and limitations: A roughly linear age-dependent decrease characterized TCR beta diversity per million T cells. Diversity of TCR beta correlated strongly with naive T cell percentage.

The CDR3 contains 15 residues. The J segment lost 8 bases and the V segment lost 5 bases, leaving 13 bases of the junction unmatched. The V gene's germline CDR1 is SGHVS and CDR2 FQNEAQ. Primed by a sample-barcoded 5' primer and a J-beta primer mix, a second PCR proceeded for 7 to 11 cycles. Every sample gave at least 2.5 million paired-end reads containing CDR3. Via MiXCR, TCRdb re-called the 5' RACE reads, giving one row per CDR3 protein. The table includes about 970,000 distinct CDR3 sequences, just over 50% detected once. The table lists this clonotype with a few counts. Its matching antigen is unknown.

This TCR was recovered from an older woman in good health. The rearrangement links TRBV7-8 to TRBJ2-3, with 7 bases identical to TRBD2. The material sequenced was blood. The CDR3: CASSPTWTSQGTQYF. CDR3 sequence (DNA): TGTGCCAGCAGCCCTACCTGGACTAGTCAGGGTACGCAGTATTTT.